These 27 T cell receptor beta chains share one sample of origin, sequenced in a study of radiotherapy plus CTLA-4 blockade in lung cancer. Clones were sequenced by immunoSEQ multiplex PCR, and TCRdb holds only the in-frame ones, with some missing. The repertoire includes around 86,000 clones, roughly 87% of them detected once, and 0.82% sits in the top ten. The sample here was peripheral blood, taken from a patient treated with radiotherapy plus ipilimumab. The receptors were gathered from a human donor with non-small cell lung cancer who had stable disease on radiotherapy plus ipilimumab.

Only a few counts were recorded for this clone. The CDR3 is CASSVFSGGAYEQYF. DNA for the CDR3: TGTGCCAGCAGCGTATTCAGCGGGGGGGCTTACGAGCAGTACTTC. This chain uses TRBV9 with TRBJ2-7, with 10 nucleotides matching TRBD2. After removal of 1 base from V and 4 bases from J, the junction contained 5 bases not matched to a gene. CDR1 is SGDLS and CDR2 is YYNGEE in the germline V gene. This CDR3 is 15 amino acids long.

The V call is TRBV28, the J call TRBJ1-5; D is undetermined. The CDR3 spans 15 residues. Trimming pared 0 bases from V and 1 base from J, leaving 7 bases between. Looked up from germline, CDR1 is MDHEN and CDR2 is SYDVKM. The CDR3 coding sequence is TGTGCCAGCAGTTTATGGGGCCCAAGCAATCAGCCCCAGCATTTT. Encoded protein: CASSLWGPSNQPQHF.

The V call is TRBV10-1, the J call TRBJ2-2, with 8 positions matching TRBD2. Per the germline V gene, CDR1 is WNHNN and CDR2 is SYGVQD (reference sequence). Losses at the gene ends were 2 bases for V and 1 base for J; bases not matched to a gene: 3. The CDR3 covers 16 residues. CDR3 nucleotides: TGCGCCAGCAGTGAGGGGCTAGCGGGGAACACCGGGGAGCTGTTTTTT. It is translated as CASSEGLAGNTGELFF.

V gene TRBV28 combines with J gene TRBJ1-5; the D gene is possibly TRBD1 (6 bases). Trimming removed 6 bases at V and 6 bases at J, with 9 bases between. This CDR3 spans 12 amino acids. The germline V gene has CDR1 MDHEN and CDR2 SYDVKM. CDR3 amino acids: CASRKGGQPQHF. The CDR3 bases are TGTGCCAGCAGGAAGGGGGGTCAGCCCCAGCATTTT.

The CDR3 DNA sequence: TGTGCCAGCAGCCCTATAGAGGTGTACGAGCAGTACTTC. Translating gives CASSPIEVYEQYF. The chain employs TRBV6-1 and TRBJ2-7; D gene ambiguous. This CDR3 region has 13 residues. Germline V gene lookup returns CDR1 MNHNS and CDR2 SASEGT. V dropped 6 bases and J dropped 4 bases, with 13 bases sitting between them.

The chain recombines TRBV28 with TRBJ2-3; D call uncertain. Trimming shortened V by 4 bases and J by 1 base, and 6 bases separated the two germline ends. The CDR3 covers 13 residues. In germline, CDR1 is MDHEN, CDR2 SYDVKM. The CDR3 bases are TGTGCCAGCAGTTCCTCCCGCACAGATACGCAGTATTTT. The encoded protein is CASSSSRTDTQYF.

The rearrangement links TRBV7-8 to TRBJ2-1; 13 bases are a match to TRBD2. The germline V gene encodes CDR1 SGHVS and CDR2 FQNEAQ. J gave up 7 bases and V 0 bases, and 9 bases lay outside the gene matches. The CDR3 runs 18 residues. The CDR3 nucleotides read TGTGCCAGCAGCTTAGCGATAGCTCGGACTAGCGGGAGTAATGAGCAGTTCTTC. Amino acids: CASSLAIARTSGSNEQFF.

V gene TRBV28 combines with J gene TRBJ1-6, with 7 bases identical to TRBD1. Germline trimming cut 4 bases from V and 8 bases from J; bases unmatched to any gene: 11. CDR3 size: 16 residues. Germline lookup yields CDR1 MDHEN and CDR2 SYDVKM. The CDR3 DNA follows: TGTGCCAGCAGTTCCTCACCCGGGACAGTATATTCACCCCTCCACTTT. This codes for CASSSSPGTVYSPLHF.

The chain carries TRBV7-6 and TRBJ1-4; TRBD1 is a possible D gene (5 bases). V was pared by 3 bases and J by 0 bases, with 11 bases between. From germline, CDR1 is SGHVS and CDR2 FNYEAQ. This CDR3 region has 16 residues. The CDR3, as DNA: TGTGCCAGCAGCTTCTCCAAGGGGACAACTAATGAAAAACTGTTTTTT. Encoded protein: CASSFSKGTTNEKLFF.

The genes are TRBV6-1 and TRBJ2-7, with 7 bases identical to TRBD1. Germline trimming cut 5 bases from V and 6 bases from J; bases unmatched to any gene: 7. Per germline, CDR1 MNHNS and CDR2 SASEGT. The CDR3 has 13 residues. The CDR3 DNA reads as TGTGCCAGCAGTCGCCAGACAGGGCGCGAGCAGTACTTC. Translating it yields CASSRQTGREQYF.

J is TRBJ1-1 and V is TRBV7-7, with a tentative D call TRBD1 (5 bases). The CDR3 is 13 residues long. V was shortened by 6 bases and J by 5 bases, with 13 bases between the two germline ends. Germline V gives CDR1 SSHAT, CDR2 FNYEAQ (reference sequence). The CDR3 loop is CASSQSRGTEAFF. CDR3 DNA: TGTGCCAGCAGTCAAAGTAGGGGTACTGAAGCTTTCTTT.

V gene TRBV4-2 combines with J gene TRBJ1-5, with D possibly TRBD1 on 6 matching bases. Trimming shortened V by 0 bases and J by 1 base, and 13 bases separated the two germline ends. Germline V gene data show CDR1 as LGHNA and CDR2 as YNFKEQ. CDR3 length equals 17 residues. The CDR3: CASSQERRGGSNQPQHF. CDR3 nucleotide sequence: TGTGCCAGCAGCCAAGAGAGGAGGGGGGGAAGCAATCAGCCCCAGCATTTT.

V usage is TRBV7-6 and J usage is TRBJ2-5; possible D gene TRBD1, 6 bases. Germline V gene lookup returns CDR1 SGHVS and CDR2 FNYEAQ. CDR3 length: 18 amino acids. Trimming removed 5 bases at V and 3 bases at J, with 25 bases between. For the CDR3, the DNA is TGTGCCAGCAGCAGGGCCCGAGACAGGCACCAAACTAAAGAGACCCAGTACTTC. Translated: CASSRARDRHQTKETQYF.

In its sample, this clone was seen once. V usage is TRBV7-8 and J usage is TRBJ1-3; no reliable D call. The germline V and J ends were trimmed by 5 bases and 1 base, with 12 bases remaining between them. Per the germline V gene, CDR1 is SGHVS and CDR2 is FQNEAQ. This CDR3 region has 15 residues. CDR3 in amino acids: CASSASVGSGNTIYF. The DNA for the CDR3 is TGTGCCAGCAGCGCCTCCGTGGGGTCTGGAAACACCATATATTTT.

The chain employs TRBV6-1 and TRBJ1-2; 7 bases are a match to TRBD1. CDR3 length: 16 residues. Trimming at V came to 2 bases and at J to 8 bases, leaving 14 bases not matched to a gene. Germline CDR1 and CDR2: MNHNS and SASEGT. The CDR3 DNA reads TGTGCCAGCAGTGAATCCAGGGGGTCGGCTTTCTTAGGCTACACCTTC. It specifies CASSESRGSAFLGYTF.

The chain combines TRBV28 with TRBJ2-2, with 7 bases aligning to TRBD1. Germline lookup yields CDR1 MDHEN and CDR2 SYDVKM. The CDR3 has 14 residues. The J segment lost 7 bases and the V segment lost 10 bases, leaving 12 bases of the junction unmatched. CDR3 coding DNA: TGTGCCACCTCGACAGGGAGAGGAATCGGGGAGCTGTTTTTT. It yields the protein CATSTGRGIGELFF.

CDR3 nucleotides: TGTGCCAGCAGTGAGAGAGGGGATGGTTCACCCCTCCACTTT. Encoded protein: CASSERGDGSPLHF. The V and J genes are TRBV2 and TRBJ1-6; tentatively, D is TRBD1 (5 bases). V lost 3 bases and J lost 9, with 12 bases in between. The CDR3 has 14 residues. The germline V gene encodes CDR1 SNHLY and CDR2 FYNNEI.

The chain carries TRBV9 and TRBJ2-3; 8 nucleotides align to TRBD1. V lost 0 bases, J lost 6 bases, and 12 bases stayed unmatched. The CDR3 length is 17 residues. The germline V gene has CDR1 SGDLS and CDR2 YYNGEE. In DNA, the CDR3 is TGTGCCAGCAGCGTAGGAAAGCGGACAGGGTCCGGGGATACGCAGTATTTT. Protein product: CASSVGKRTGSGDTQYF. Based on the CDR3 plus reference TRBV9 and TRBJ2-3, the full variable domain is DSGVTQTPKHLITATGQRVTLRCSPRSGDLSVYWYQQSLDQGLQFLIQYYNGEERAKGNILERFSAQQFPDLHSELNLSSLELGDSALYFCASSVGKRTGSGDTQYFGPGTRLTVL.

The V and J genes are TRBV20-1 and TRBJ2-7; D may correspond to TRBD1 or TRBD2 (6 bases each). This CDR3 has 11 amino acids. Trimming removed 5 bases from V and 6 bases from J, with 11 bases in between. Germline CDR1 reads DFQATT; CDR2 reads SNEGSKA (reference sequence). As DNA, the CDR3 is TGCAGTGCTCCGGGGGCAGCCGAGCAGTACTTC. Translation: CSAPGAAEQYF.

The gene calls are TRBV4-2 and TRBJ1-1; no clear D. This CDR3 is built from 14 residues. Germline V gene sequence: CDR1 LGHNA, CDR2 YNFKEQ. The ends were cut back, 2 bases at V and 0 bases at J, with 7 bases in the middle. This CDR3 is CASSQPSLNTEAFF. The CDR3 coding sequence is TGTGCCAGCAGCCAACCCAGCCTGAACACTGAAGCTTTCTTT.

This rearrangement joins TRBV19 to TRBJ1-2; D possibly corresponds to TRBD1 (5 bases). V was trimmed by 7 bases and J by 6 bases, leaving 15 bases between them. This CDR3 has 13 residues. Germline V gene data show CDR1 as LNHDA and CDR2 as SQIVND (reference sequence). The DNA for the CDR3 is TGTGCCAGTATGGGGGGAGGCTTGGATGGCTACACCTTC. It yields the protein CASMGGGLDGYTF.

V gene TRBV9 combines with J gene TRBJ2-3; D unresolved. V lost 0 bases, J lost 4 bases, and 9 bases lay in between. The CDR3 has 14 amino acids. Germline V gives CDR1 SGDLS, CDR2 YYNGEE. CDR3 residues: CASSVAPLSDTQYF. In nucleotides, the CDR3 is TGTGCCAGCAGCGTAGCCCCTTTGTCAGATACGCAGTATTTT.

The V gene is TRBV9, the J gene TRBJ2-1; 11 bases are shared with TRBD2. Germline V CDR1 and CDR2: SGDLS, YYNGEE. The CDR3 has 17 amino acids. The V segment lost 0 bases and the J segment 8 bases; nucleotides outside the gene matches: 10. The CDR3 loop is CASSVDVAGGPLDEQFF. The CDR3 bases are TGTGCCAGCAGCGTAGATGTAGCGGGAGGGCCTTTGGATGAGCAGTTCTTC.

The chain employs TRBV20-1 and TRBJ1-2; no clear D gene. This CDR3 region has 11 residues. V lost 0 bases and J lost 4, with 3 bases in between. Germline CDR1 and CDR2: DFQATT and SNEGSKA (reference sequence). The CDR3 nucleotides read TGCAGTGCTAGAGAAGCCTATGGCTACACCTTC. Protein: CSAREAYGYTF.

The gene calls are TRBV19 and TRBJ2-7; maybe TRBD1 (5 bases). This CDR3 contains 15 residues. Germline CDR1 reads LNHDA; CDR2 reads SQIVND (reference sequence). V lost 0 bases and J 2 bases, leaving 11 bases between the germline ends. The chain's CDR3 is CASSIEQVGTYEQYF. The CDR3 coding sequence is TGTGCCAGTAGTATAGAACAGGTTGGCACCTACGAGCAGTACTTC.

The chain couples TRBV27 to TRBJ2-1; 9 bases line up with TRBD2. The germline gives CDR1 MNHEY, CDR2 SMNVEV (reference sequence). Trimming took 4 bases from V and 4 from J; bases not matched to a gene: 5. The CDR3 runs to 15 residues. The CDR3 sequence is CASSSLAGGYNEQFF. Written as DNA, the CDR3 is TGTGCCAGCAGTTCGCTTGCGGGAGGGTACAATGAGCAGTTCTTC.

In this sample, this clone turned up once. The gene calls are TRBV7-9 and TRBJ2-7; TRBD1 matches 12 bases. In germline, CDR1 is SEHNR, CDR2 FQNEAQ (reference sequence). J gave up 6 bases and V 8 bases, and 8 bases lay outside the gene matches. CDR3 size: 14 residues. CDR3 protein: CASVPGQGAGEQYF. CDR3 nucleotides: TGTGCCAGCGTCCCGGGACAGGGGGCCGGCGAGCAGTACTTC. Combining the CDR3 with reference TRBV7-9 and TRBJ2-7 gives the whole variable domain DTGVSQNPRHKITKRGQNVTFRCDPISEHNRLYWYRQTLGQGPEFLTYFQNEAQLEKSRLLSDRFSAERPKGSFSTLEIQRTEQGDSAMYLCASVPGQGAGEQYFGPGTRLTVT.